This T cell receptor (beta chain) was obtained from a study of cytomegalovirus exposure and HLA in healthy donors. The CDR3 is made up of 14 amino acids. V was trimmed by 3 bases and J by 8 bases, leaving 13 bases between them. CDR1 MDHEN and CDR2 SYDVKM come from the germline V gene. Note on this clone: Its target is not known.

Overall study findings and caveats: TCR beta V- and J-gene trimming was later associated with a missense DCLRE1C variant. The listing of roughly 160 TCR beta chains classed them as cytomegalovirus-associated. Researchers reported that three CMV-associated chains were confirmed in vitro as CMV antigen-specific.

The PCR made use of 60 Vbeta and 13 Jbeta primers. The table came from immunoSEQ multiplex PCR; TCRdb's copy has only in-frame clones and leaves some out. Here the sample table reports 30,000 to 35,000 clones. The chain uses TRBV28 and TRBJ1-4, with D maybe TRBD1 (5 bases). The TCR comes from a woman aged 40 to 49 in good health and CMV-seropositive. The sample was PBMCs. Here the CDR3 DNA reads TGTGCCAGCAGTTTGGGGGGGGGAGCGGAAAAACTGTTTTTT. This codes for CASSLGGGAEKLFF.